A single sample gave rise to the 4 T cell receptor beta chains below, sequenced in a study of blood T cell repertoires in COVID-19. The data were produced by immunoSEQ multiplex PCR, yet TCRdb's version contains in-frame clones alone and is incomplete. Of 250,000 to 300,000 clones listed, 70% to 90% were seen once; the top ten hold roughly an eighth. The sequenced sample was peripheral blood. These receptors all come from a woman aged 55-69 years with acute or convalescent COVID-19.

This clone has just a few counts. CDR3 DNA: TGTGCCAGCAGCAGGAGCGGACTTACCTACGAGCAGTACTTC. It is translated as CASSRSGLTYEQYF. The V gene is TRBV7-2, the J gene TRBJ2-7; TRBD2 is a possible D gene (5 bases). The V gene lost 5 bases and the J gene lost 2 bases, with 13 bases spanning the gap. The CDR3 runs 14 residues. The germline gives CDR1 SGHTA, CDR2 FQGNSA.

Only one count was recorded for this clone. The chain carries TRBV6-6 and TRBJ2-5, with a tentative D call TRBD1 (5 bases). The CDR3 extends over 14 amino acids. Between the trimmed V and J ends, which lost 10 bases and 5 bases, there was a span of 20 bases. The germline V gene has CDR1 MNHNY and CDR2 SVGAGI (reference sequence). The CDR3 coding sequence is TGTGCCACCTCCAGGGCCCGATTTGGGGAGACCCAGTACTTC. The encoded protein is CATSRARFGETQYF.

This chain uses TRBV7-9 with TRBJ2-1; 8 bases line up with TRBD1. CDR1 and CDR2 (germline): SEHNR, FQNEAQ (reference sequence). This CDR3 has 15 amino acids. V shed 5 bases, J shed 7 bases, and the junction held 10 bases outside the gene matches. The CDR3 loop reads CASSRAGQGGNEQFF. CDR3 nucleotides: TGTGCCAGCAGCCGAGCCGGACAGGGTGGGAATGAGCAGTTCTTC.

The V call is TRBV7-9, the J call TRBJ2-7; 8 bases map to TRBD1. J gave up 6 bases and V 5 bases, and 3 bases lay outside the gene matches. Germline V gene data show CDR1 as SEHNR and CDR2 as FQNEAQ (reference sequence). This CDR3 is built from 12 residues. The CDR3 region is CASSPDRAEQYF. The CDR3, as DNA: TGTGCCAGCAGCCCGGACAGGGCCGAGCAGTACTTC.